This TCR beta chain was recovered during a study of Graves' ophthalmopathy and Graves' hyperthyroidism (dated by TCRdb to the late 2010s). Describing the broader study: Peripheral blood samples were taken at the time of initial diagnosis, before any treatment was given. The study used TCR beta repertoire signatures to distinguish Graves' ophthalmopathy from Graves' hyperthyroidism and to predict progression to ophthalmopathy. In total, some 140 blood samples were TCR-sequenced: roughly 45 ophthalmopathy, roughly 80 hyperthyroidism and some 17 hyperthyroidism-to-ophthalmopathy patients. To explore V-J signatures that distinguish ophthalmopathy from hyperthyroidism, a discovery set of 95 to 100 patients was enrolled, made up of around 40 with ophthalmopathy and 57 with stable hyperthyroidism. The independent validation cohort included approximately 19 hyperthyroidism patients plus 17 patients who later progressed from hyperthyroidism to ophthalmopathy. T-cell repertoires of thyroid tissue and blood were compared in a handful of hyperthyroidism patients. After sampling, hyperthyroidism patients received methimazole starting at 30 mg daily, and ophthalmopathy patients received high-dose intravenous methylprednisolone. For training and testing, the 100 or so patients in the discovery cohort were randomly divided in a 7:3 ratio. The investigation overall reported the following: No statistical method was used to set the sample size in advance, and the investigators knew which group each participant was assigned to. Most expanded thyroid clonotypes with a frequency above 0.001 also appeared in blood, which suggests that blood repertoires may reflect the immune response in the thyroid. In validation, the model predicted ophthalmopathy progression with 55% to 71% sensitivity and approximately 75% specificity; more than ten predicted patients were CT-confirmed with GO in a median of approximately six months. The 13-signature model separated ophthalmopathy from stable hyperthyroidism with over 85% sensitivity and less than 83% specificity in cross-validation, and 80%/75% in the test set.

TCR beta CDR3 regions were amplified from RNA transcripts for repertoire sequencing. The first round of RT-PCR was done with HTBI primers and the Qiagen OneStep RT-PCR kit, and was followed by a second round of multiplex PCR, then size selection and purification. Libraries were sequenced on an Illumina HiSeq2000 using paired-end 100 bp reads. Per the authors' processing: SOAPnuke was used for read processing, and reads with adapters, uncalled bases, a mean Phred below 15, or no exact constant-primer or identifier match were discarded. COPE v1.2.5 was used to merge the high-quality paired reads. Each unique nucleotide sequence was treated as a clonotype, and MiTCR v1.1 was used to align the clonotypes to the IMGT TRB V, D and J references. The analysis was limited to V-J combinations with a frequency above 0.0001, which together covered approximately 99% of the repertoires. A TCR clonal expansion and chaos score per V-J combination was defined as the ratio of F50 clonal expansion to chaos observed in the TCRdist matrix. Welch's t-statistics and random forest were used to reduce features to 10 to 15 V-J combinations, which were fed into a naive Bayes classifier. Thyroid-blood repertoire similarity was quantified with the Morisita-Horn index. Through fastp at Q25 and MiXCR, TCRdb rebuilt clones from the public reads, retaining in-frame beta chains. Under each unique CDR3 protein, matching rows form one entry showing the most common genes and DNA. TCRdb, not the authors, supplied the V and J calls. The table for this sample lists approximately 480,000 distinct CDR3 sequences; over 13% of them were counted only once. Roughly 10% of the sample comes from the top ten.

Patients with ophthalmopathy had moderately to severely active disease, with a Clinical Activity Score of 3 or more, a NOSPECS grade of 4 or more, and a disease duration of less than 3 months. Anyone with other autoimmune diseases, uncontrolled infections, pregnancy or lactation was excluded from the study. Diagnosis was based on clinical symptoms, serum thyroxine, TRAb, thyroid ultrasound and orbital computed tomography. Using Ficoll-Paque density gradient centrifugation, PBMCs were isolated from roughly 9.2 ml of fresh peripheral blood. Total RNA was extracted with Trizol reagent and quality-checked on an Agilent 2100 Bioanalyzer. Measured from the cysteine to the phenylalanine, the CDR3 is 11 residues long. CDR3 DNA is the only sequence kept; it has 33 bases, read in frame from the first base. Per the germline V gene, SGHTA is the CDR1 and FQGNSA is the CDR2. Of note for this clonotype: The antigen it recognizes is unknown. This may arise from a read error, as a much more abundant clone is one base away.

Sequenced sample: blood. The clonotype comes from a woman in her 30s with Graves' ophthalmopathy. Donor details come from another sample of the same person, matched by shared clones. The sequence links TRBV7-2 to TRBJ2-7, with the D gene call left open. The bases are TGTGCCGGCAGCTTCAGCCACGAGCAGTACTTC. It translates as CAGSFSHEQYF.